The next 8 T cell receptor beta chains were all read from a single sample in a study of blood T cell repertoires in COVID-19. The method was immunoSEQ multiplex PCR; TCRdb's version includes in-frame clones alone and lacks a portion of them. This sample has 650,000 to 800,000 clones, with over 80% found just once. Sequenced sample: peripheral blood. These TCRs come from a woman in her late teens or twenties with acute or convalescent COVID-19.

This clone was recorded only once. The chain employs TRBV9 and TRBJ1-1; D unresolved. Trimming cost V 0 bases and J 5 bases, with 14 bases left between them. The CDR3 is made up of 15 amino acids. CDR1 and CDR2 from the germline V gene are SGDLS and YYNGEE. The CDR3 is CASSVVSGSLTEAFF. The CDR3 DNA follows: TGTGCCAGCAGCGTAGTTTCGGGGTCATTAACTGAAGCTTTCTTT.

The V gene is TRBV5-1, the J gene TRBJ2-5; 11 nucleotides match TRBD2. With V trimmed by 1 base and J by 4 bases, 6 bases remained unmatched. CDR1 and CDR2 (germline): SGHRS, YFSETQ. This CDR3 has 16 amino acids. The CDR3 loop reads CASSLLVAGGTETQYF. In DNA, the CDR3 is TGCGCCAGCAGCTTGTTGGTAGCGGGGGGGACAGAGACCCAGTACTTC.

The genes are TRBV21-1 and TRBJ2-3; TRBD2 is the table's D call, not checked against the DNA. TRBV21-1 is a documented pseudogene. The length of the CDR3 is 19 residues. CDR3 sequence (DNA): TGTGCCAGCAGCTCGCCCACCAAGGGAGGGTGGCCAGGGAGCGATACGCAGTATTTT. Translated, it gives CASSSPTKGGWPGSDTQYF.

J is TRBJ1-2 and V is TRBV30; 7 nucleotides match TRBD1. The germline V gene has CDR1 GTSNPN and CDR2 SVGIG (reference sequence). The V and J ends lost 0 bases and 7 bases, in that order; junction bases with no gene match: 8. The CDR3 runs 14 residues. CDR3: CAWSVSPGGSGYTF. The CDR3 coding sequence is TGTGCCTGGAGTGTATCCCCAGGGGGGAGTGGCTACACCTTC.

The rearrangement uses TRBV19 and TRBJ1-1; no definite D call. This CDR3 spans 13 amino acids. V was clipped by 6 bases and J by 10 bases, with 18 bases between them. Looked up from germline, CDR1 is LNHDA and CDR2 is SQIVND (reference sequence). In DNA form, the CDR3 reads TGTGCCAGTAGAGTGCCCATTGGGCACGGAGCTTTCTTT. Translating it yields CASRVPIGHGAFF. The variable domain in full, with the rest retrieved from reference TRBV19 and TRBJ1-1, is DGGITQSPKYLFRKEGQNVTLSCEQNLNHDAMYWYRQDPGQGLRLIYYSQIVNDFQKGDIAEGYSVSREKKESFPLTVTSAQKNPTAFYLCASRVPIGHGAFFGQGTRLTVV.

The chain joins TRBV19 to TRBJ2-7, with TRBD2 matching 13 bases. Germline V gene sequence: CDR1 LNHDA, CDR2 SQIVND (reference sequence). Trimming removed 5 bases from V and 1 base from J; junction bases left unmatched: 14. The length of the CDR3 is 19 residues. CDR3 protein: CASSPRLAGGHKRSYEQYF. For the CDR3, the DNA is TGTGCCAGTAGTCCTCGACTAGCGGGGGGCCATAAGCGATCCTACGAGCAGTACTTC.

CDR3 sequence reads: CAISDPGQGKTEAFF. CDR3 in DNA: TGTGCCATCAGTGATCCGGGACAGGGGAAAACTGAAGCTTTCTTT. The rearrangement links TRBV10-3 to TRBJ1-1, with 10 bases fitting TRBD1. The CDR3 totals 15 residues. The V segment lost 3 bases and the J segment 5 bases; nucleotides outside the gene matches: 6. Germline V gene data show CDR1 as ENHRY and CDR2 as SYGVKD.

CDR3 nucleotide sequence: TGCGCCAGCAGCTTACTCACGACAGGGACGGGGGACATTCAGTACTTC. This gives the protein CASSLLTTGTGDIQYF. V gene TRBV5-1 combines with J gene TRBJ2-4, with D possibly matching TRBD1 (7 bases). With 2 bases removed from V and 8 bases from J, the gap between germline ends came to 20 bases. Germline V gene sequence: CDR1 SGHRS, CDR2 YFSETQ. CDR3 length: 16 residues.